This T cell receptor beta chain was retrieved from a study of long-term antiretroviral therapy in people with HIV. Version v3.0 of the immunoSEQ assay ran at survey level. Sequenced by immunoSEQ multiplex PCR; TCRdb stores in-frame clones only, minus some. This table has approximately 25,000 clones, 82% appearing once. With 0 bases removed from V and 3 bases from J, the gap between germline ends came to 6 bases. Germline assignment: CDR1 MNHEY and CDR2 SVGAGI. The CDR3 runs 14 residues. V gene TRBV6-5 combines with J gene TRBJ1-5; no reliable D call. This specimen was unsorted PBMCs, taken 0.8 years before starting antiretroviral therapy. This receptor was obtained from a man aged 18 to 35 with HIV. Here the CDR3 DNA reads TGTGCCAGCAGTTACTCGGCCCCCAATCAGCCCCAGCATTTT. Protein product: CASSYSAPNQPQHF.